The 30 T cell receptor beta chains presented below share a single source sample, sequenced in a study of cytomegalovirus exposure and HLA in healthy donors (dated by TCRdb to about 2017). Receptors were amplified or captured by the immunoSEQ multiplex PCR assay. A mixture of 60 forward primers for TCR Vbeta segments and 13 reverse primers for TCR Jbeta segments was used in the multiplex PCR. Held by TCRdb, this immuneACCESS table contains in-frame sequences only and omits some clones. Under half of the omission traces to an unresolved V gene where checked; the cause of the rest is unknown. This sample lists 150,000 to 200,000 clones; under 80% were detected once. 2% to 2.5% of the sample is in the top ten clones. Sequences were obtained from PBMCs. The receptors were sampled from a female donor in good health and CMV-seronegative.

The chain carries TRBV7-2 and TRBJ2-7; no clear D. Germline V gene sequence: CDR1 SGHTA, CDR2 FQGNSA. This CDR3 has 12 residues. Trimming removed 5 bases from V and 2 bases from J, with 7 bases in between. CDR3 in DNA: TGTGCCAGCAGCGCAACAGCCTACGAGCAGTACTTC. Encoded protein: CASSATAYEQYF.

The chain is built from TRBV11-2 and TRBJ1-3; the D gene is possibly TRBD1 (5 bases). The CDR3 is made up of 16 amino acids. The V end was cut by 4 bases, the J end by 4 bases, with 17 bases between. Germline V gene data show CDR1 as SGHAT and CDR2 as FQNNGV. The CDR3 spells CASSSGRGYLGNTIYF. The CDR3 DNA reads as TGTGCCAGCAGCTCCGGTCGGGGGTATCTGGGAAACACCATATATTTT.

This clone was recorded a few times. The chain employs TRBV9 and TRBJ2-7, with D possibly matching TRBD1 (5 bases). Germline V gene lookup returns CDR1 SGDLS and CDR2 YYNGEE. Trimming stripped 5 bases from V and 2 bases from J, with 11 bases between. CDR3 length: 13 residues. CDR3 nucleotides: TGTGCCAGCAGACGGACAAATCCCTACGAGCAGTACTTC. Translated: CASRRTNPYEQYF.

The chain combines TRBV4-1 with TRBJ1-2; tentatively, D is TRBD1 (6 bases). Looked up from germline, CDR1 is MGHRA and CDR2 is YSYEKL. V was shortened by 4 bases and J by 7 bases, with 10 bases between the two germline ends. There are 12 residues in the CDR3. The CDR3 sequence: CASSPGQFGYTF. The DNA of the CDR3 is TGCGCCAGCAGCCCCGGACAGTTTGGCTACACCTTC.

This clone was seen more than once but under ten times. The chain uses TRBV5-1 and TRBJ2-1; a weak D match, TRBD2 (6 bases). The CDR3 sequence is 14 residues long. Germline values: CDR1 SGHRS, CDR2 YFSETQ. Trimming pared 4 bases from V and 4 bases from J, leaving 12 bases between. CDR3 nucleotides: TGCGCCAGCAGCGGGCTAGCGATTTACAATGAGCAGTTCTTC. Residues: CASSGLAIYNEQFF.

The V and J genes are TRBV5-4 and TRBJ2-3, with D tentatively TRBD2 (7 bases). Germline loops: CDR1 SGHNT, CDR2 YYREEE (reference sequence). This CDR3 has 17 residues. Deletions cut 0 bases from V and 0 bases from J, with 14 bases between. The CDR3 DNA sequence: TGTGCCAGCAGCTTGGTGGGGGGGCTTCCTAGCACAGATACGCAGTATTTT. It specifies CASSLVGGLPSTDTQYF.

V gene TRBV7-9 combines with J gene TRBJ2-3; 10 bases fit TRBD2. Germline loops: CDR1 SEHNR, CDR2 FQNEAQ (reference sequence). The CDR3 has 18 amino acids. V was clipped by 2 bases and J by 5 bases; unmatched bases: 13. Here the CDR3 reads CASSLPQGLAGEVDTQYF. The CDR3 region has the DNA TGTGCCAGCAGCTTACCCCAGGGGCTAGCGGGAGAGGTAGATACGCAGTATTTT.

CDR3 region: CASSLAGGGTRTYEQYF. The CDR3 nucleotides are TGCGCCAGCAGCTTGGCCGGGGGGGGTACGCGAACCTACGAGCAGTACTTC. The chain is built from TRBV5-1 and TRBJ2-7; TRBD2 matches 8 bases. Germline CDR1 and CDR2: SGHRS and YFSETQ. J gave up 2 bases and V 0 bases, and 10 bases lay outside the gene matches. This CDR3 contains 17 residues.

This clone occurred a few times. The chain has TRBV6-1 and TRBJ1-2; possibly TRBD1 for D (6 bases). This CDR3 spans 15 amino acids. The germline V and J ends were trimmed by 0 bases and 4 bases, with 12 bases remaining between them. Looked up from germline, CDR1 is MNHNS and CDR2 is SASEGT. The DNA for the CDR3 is TGTGCCAGCAGTGAAGCGGCAGGGGTGCCCTATGGCTACACCTTC. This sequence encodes CASSEAAGVPYGYTF.

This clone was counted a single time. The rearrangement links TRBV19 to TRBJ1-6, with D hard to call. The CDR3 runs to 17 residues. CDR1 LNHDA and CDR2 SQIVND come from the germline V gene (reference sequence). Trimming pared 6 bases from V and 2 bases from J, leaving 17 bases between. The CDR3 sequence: CASRSERGGAYNSPLHF. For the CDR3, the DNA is TGTGCCAGTAGGTCTGAACGGGGAGGCGCCTATAATTCACCCCTCCACTTT.

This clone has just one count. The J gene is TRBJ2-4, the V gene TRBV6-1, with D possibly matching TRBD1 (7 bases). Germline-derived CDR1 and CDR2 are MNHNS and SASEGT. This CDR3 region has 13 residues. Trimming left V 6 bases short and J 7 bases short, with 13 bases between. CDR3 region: CASRETGRNIQYF. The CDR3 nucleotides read TGTGCCAGCAGAGAGACAGGGAGGAACATTCAGTACTTC.

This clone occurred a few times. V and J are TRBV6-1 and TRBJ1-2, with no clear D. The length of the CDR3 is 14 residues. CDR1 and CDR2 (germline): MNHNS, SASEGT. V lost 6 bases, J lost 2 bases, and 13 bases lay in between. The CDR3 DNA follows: TGTGCCAGCAGGGGTTTCGGAGGGAACTATGGCTACACCTTC. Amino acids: CASRGFGGNYGYTF.

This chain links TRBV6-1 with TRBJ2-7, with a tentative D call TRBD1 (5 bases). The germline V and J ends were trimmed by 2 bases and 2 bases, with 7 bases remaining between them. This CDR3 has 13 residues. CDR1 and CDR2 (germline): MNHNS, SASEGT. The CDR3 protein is CASSERRAYEQYF. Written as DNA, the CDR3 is TGTGCCAGCAGTGAACGCAGGGCCTACGAGCAGTACTTC.

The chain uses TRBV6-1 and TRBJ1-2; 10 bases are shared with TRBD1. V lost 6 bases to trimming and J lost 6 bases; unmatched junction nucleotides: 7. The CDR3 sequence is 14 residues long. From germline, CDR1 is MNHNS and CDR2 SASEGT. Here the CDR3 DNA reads TGTGCCAGCAGCGGGACAGGGGTTGCGGATGGCTACACCTTC. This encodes CASSGTGVADGYTF.

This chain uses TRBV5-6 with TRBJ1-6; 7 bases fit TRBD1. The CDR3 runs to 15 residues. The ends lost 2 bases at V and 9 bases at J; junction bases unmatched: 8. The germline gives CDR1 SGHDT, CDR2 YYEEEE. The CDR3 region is CASSLGRGVSSPLHF. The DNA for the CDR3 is TGTGCCAGCAGCTTAGGCAGGGGGGTCAGTTCACCCCTCCACTTT.

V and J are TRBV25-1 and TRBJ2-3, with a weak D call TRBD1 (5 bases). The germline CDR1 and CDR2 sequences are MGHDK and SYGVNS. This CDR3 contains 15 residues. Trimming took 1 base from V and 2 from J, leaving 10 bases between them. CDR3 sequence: CASSEFGRVTDTQYF. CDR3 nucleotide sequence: TGTGCCAGCAGTGAATTCGGCAGGGTCACAGATACGCAGTATTTT.

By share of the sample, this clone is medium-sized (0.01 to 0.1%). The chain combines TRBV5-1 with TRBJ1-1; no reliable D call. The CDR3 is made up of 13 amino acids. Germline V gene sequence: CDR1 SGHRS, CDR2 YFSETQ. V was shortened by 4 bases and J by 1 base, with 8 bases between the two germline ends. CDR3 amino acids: CASSLTSNTEAFF. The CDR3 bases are TGCGCCAGCAGCCTGACATCGAACACTGAAGCTTTCTTT. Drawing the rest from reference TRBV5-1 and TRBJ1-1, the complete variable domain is KAGVTQTPRYLIKTRGQQVTLSCSPISGHRSVSWYQQTPGQGLQFLFEYFSETQRNKGNFPGRFSGRQFSNSRSEMNVSTLELGDSALYLCASSLTSNTEAFFGQGTRLTVV.

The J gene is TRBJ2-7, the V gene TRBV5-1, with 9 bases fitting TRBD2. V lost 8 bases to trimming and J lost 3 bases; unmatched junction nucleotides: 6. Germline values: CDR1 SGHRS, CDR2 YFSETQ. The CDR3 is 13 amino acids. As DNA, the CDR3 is TGCGCCAGTTCCGGGACTAGCAGCTACGAGCAGTACTTC. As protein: CASSGTSSYEQYF. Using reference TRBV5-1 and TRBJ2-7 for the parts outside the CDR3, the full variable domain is KAGVTQTPRYLIKTRGQQVTLSCSPISGHRSVSWYQQTPGQGLQFLFEYFSETQRNKGNFPGRFSGRQFSNSRSEMNVSTLELGDSALYLCASSGTSSYEQYFGPGTRLTVT.

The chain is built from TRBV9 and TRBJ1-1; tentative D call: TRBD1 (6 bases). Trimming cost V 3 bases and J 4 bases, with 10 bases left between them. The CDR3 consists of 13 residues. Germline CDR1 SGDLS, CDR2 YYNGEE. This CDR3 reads CASSGGGGTEAFF. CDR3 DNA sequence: TGTGCCAGCAGCGGAGGGGGGGGCACTGAAGCTTTCTTT.

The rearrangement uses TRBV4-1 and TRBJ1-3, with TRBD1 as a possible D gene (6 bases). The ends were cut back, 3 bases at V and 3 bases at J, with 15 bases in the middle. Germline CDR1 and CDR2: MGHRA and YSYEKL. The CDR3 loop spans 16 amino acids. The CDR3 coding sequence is TGCGCCAGCAGCCAGGGATCAGGGGAAGGTGGAAACACCATATATTTT. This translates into CASSQGSGEGGNTIYF.

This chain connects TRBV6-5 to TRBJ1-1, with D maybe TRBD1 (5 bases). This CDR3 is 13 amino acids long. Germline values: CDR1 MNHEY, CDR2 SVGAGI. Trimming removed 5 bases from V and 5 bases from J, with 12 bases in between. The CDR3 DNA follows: TGTGCCAGCAGTCACAGGATCGGAACTGAAGCTTTCTTT. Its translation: CASSHRIGTEAFF.

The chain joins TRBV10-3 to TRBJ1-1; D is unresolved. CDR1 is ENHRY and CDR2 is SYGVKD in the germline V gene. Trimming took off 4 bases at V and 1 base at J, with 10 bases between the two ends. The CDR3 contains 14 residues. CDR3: CAISAVSGNTEAFF. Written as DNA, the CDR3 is TGTGCCATCAGTGCCGTCAGTGGGAACACTGAAGCTTTCTTT.

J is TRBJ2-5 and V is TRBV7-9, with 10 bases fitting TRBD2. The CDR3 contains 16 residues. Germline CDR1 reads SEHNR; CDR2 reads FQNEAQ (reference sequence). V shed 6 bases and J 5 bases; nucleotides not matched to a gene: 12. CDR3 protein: CASSSSGGYYGETQYF. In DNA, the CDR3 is TGTGCCAGCAGTTCTAGCGGGGGTTACTACGGGGAGACCCAGTACTTC. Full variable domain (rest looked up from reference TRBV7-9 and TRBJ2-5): DTGVSQNPRHKITKRGQNVTFRCDPISEHNRLYWYRQTLGQGPEFLTYFQNEAQLEKSRLLSDRFSAERPKGSFSTLEIQRTEQGDSAMYLCASSSSGGYYGETQYFGPGTRLLVL.

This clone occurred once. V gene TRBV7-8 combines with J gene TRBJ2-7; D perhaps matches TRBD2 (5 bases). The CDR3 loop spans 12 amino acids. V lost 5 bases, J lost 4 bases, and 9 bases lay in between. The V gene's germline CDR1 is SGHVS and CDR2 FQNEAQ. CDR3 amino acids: CASSGERYEQYF. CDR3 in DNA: TGTGCCAGCAGCGGGGAGAGGTACGAGCAGTACTTC.

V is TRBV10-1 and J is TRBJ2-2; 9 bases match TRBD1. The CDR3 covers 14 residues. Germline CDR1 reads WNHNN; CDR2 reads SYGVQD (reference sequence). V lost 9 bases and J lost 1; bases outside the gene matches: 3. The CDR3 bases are TGCGCCAGTTCGACAGGGGGGAACACCGGGGAGCTGTTTTTT. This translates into CASSTGGNTGELFF.

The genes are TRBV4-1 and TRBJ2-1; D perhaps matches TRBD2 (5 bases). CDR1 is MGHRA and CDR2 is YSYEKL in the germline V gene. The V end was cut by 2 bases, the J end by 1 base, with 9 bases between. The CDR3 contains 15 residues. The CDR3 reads CASSQTSQSYNEQFF. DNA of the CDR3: TGCGCCAGCAGCCAAACTAGTCAGTCCTACAATGAGCAGTTCTTC.

CDR3 residues: CASSQCGGDNYGYTF. CDR3 coding DNA: TGCGCCAGCAGTCAATGTGGAGGGGATAACTATGGCTACACCTTC. The chain uses TRBV23-1 and TRBJ1-2, with D perhaps matching TRBD1 (5 bases). TRBV23-1 is an open reading frame, and its role is uncertain. The CDR3 runs 15 residues. V lost 1 base, J lost 1 base, and 10 bases lay in between.

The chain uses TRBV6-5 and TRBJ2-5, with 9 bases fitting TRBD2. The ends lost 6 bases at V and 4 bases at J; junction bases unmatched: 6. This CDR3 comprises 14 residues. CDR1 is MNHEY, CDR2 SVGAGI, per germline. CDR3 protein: CASRTAGGGETQYF. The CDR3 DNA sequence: TGTGCCAGCAGGACCGCGGGAGGGGGAGAGACCCAGTACTTC.

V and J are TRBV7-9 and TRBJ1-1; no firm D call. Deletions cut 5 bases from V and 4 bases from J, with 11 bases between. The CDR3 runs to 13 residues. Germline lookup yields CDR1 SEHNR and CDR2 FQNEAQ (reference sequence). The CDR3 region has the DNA TGTGCCAGCAGCCCTCAAGAGTTCACTGAAGCTTTCTTT. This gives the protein CASSPQEFTEAFF.

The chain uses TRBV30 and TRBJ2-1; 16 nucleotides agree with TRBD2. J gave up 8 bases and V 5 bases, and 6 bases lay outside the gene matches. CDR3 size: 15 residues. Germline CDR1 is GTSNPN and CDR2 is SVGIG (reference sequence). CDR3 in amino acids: CAWSRGTSGGDEQFF. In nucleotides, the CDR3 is TGTGCCTGGTCCCGCGGGACTAGCGGGGGGGATGAGCAGTTCTTC.